The 20 T cell receptor beta chains below come from one sample, sequenced in a study of blood T cell repertoires in COVID-19. Measured with immunoSEQ multiplex PCR; TCRdb has only the in-frame clones, and not every one. Among fewer than 250,000 clones listed, more than 70% were seen once. Sequences were obtained from peripheral blood. The receptors here all came from a woman aged 50 to 65 with acute or convalescent COVID-19.

A single count supports this clone. This chain uses TRBV12-3 or TRBV12-4 with TRBJ2-1, with D perhaps TRBD2 (5 bases). The CDR3 covers 13 residues. The V end was cut by 6 bases, the J end by 3 bases, with 9 bases between. The CDR3 loop reads CASRLTNYNEQFF. In nucleotides, the CDR3 is TGTGCCAGCAGGCTGACTAACTACAATGAGCAGTTCTTC.

CDR3 DNA: TGTGCTAGTGGTTTGGGGGCGACAGGGAATACGCAGTATTTT. Protein: CASGLGATGNTQYF. J is TRBJ2-3 and V is TRBV12-5; 7 nucleotides line up with TRBD1. CDR1 LGHNT and CDR2 FRNRAP come from the germline V gene. This CDR3 has 14 residues. V lost 1 base to trimming and J lost 7 bases; unmatched junction nucleotides: 5.

The CDR3 bases are TGTGCCAGCAGTCTCCGGACAGGGGAGAGGGAGACCCAGTACTTC. Translation: CASSLRTGERETQYF. This chain links TRBV6-5 with TRBJ2-5, with 9 bases matching TRBD1. CDR3 size: 15 residues. The V gene end was trimmed by 5 bases and the J gene end by 5 bases; junction bases not matched to a gene: 9. Germline CDR1 is MNHEY and CDR2 is SVGAGI.

The chain carries TRBV10-3 and TRBJ2-7, with D possibly TRBD2 on 6 matching bases. Trimming left V 0 bases short and J 7 bases short, with 16 bases between. The CDR3 covers 15 residues. In germline, CDR1 is ENHRY, CDR2 SYGVKD. CDR3 loop: CAISESGTLGGEQYF. The CDR3 DNA sequence: TGTGCCATCAGTGAGTCTGGGACCTTAGGAGGGGAGCAGTACTTC.

The gene calls are TRBV28 and TRBJ2-2; possibly TRBD2 for D (5 bases). Per the germline V gene, CDR1 is MDHEN and CDR2 is SYDVKM. V lost 2 bases, J lost 4 bases, and 11 bases lay in between. This CDR3 region has 15 residues. The CDR3 DNA is TGTGCCAGCAGTTTAATTCGGGGAGTCACCGGGGAGCTGTTTTTT. This gives the protein CASSLIRGVTGELFF.

The chain uses TRBV19 and TRBJ1-2; perhaps TRBD1 as D (5 bases). This CDR3 is 14 amino acids long. V was cut by 7 bases and J by 2 bases, with 14 bases left in between. CDR1 is LNHDA and CDR2 is SQIVND in the germline V gene (reference sequence). The CDR3 DNA reads as TGTGCCAGTAATCTGGGACTTACGAACTATGGCTACACCTTC. This translates into CASNLGLTNYGYTF.

V is TRBV9 and J is TRBJ2-7; D not certain. The CDR3 covers 14 residues. Trimming pared 0 bases from V and 7 bases from J, leaving 14 bases between. The V gene's germline CDR1 is SGDLS and CDR2 YYNGEE. In DNA form, the CDR3 reads TGTGCCAGCAGCGTAGGGAACGGAGCTGGAGAGCAGTACTTC. This codes for CASSVGNGAGEQYF. The variable domain in full, with the rest retrieved from reference TRBV9 and TRBJ2-7, is DSGVTQTPKHLITATGQRVTLRCSPRSGDLSVYWYQQSLDQGLQFLIQYYNGEERAKGNILERFSAQQFPDLHSELNLSSLELGDSALYFCASSVGNGAGEQYFGPGTRLTVT.

The rearrangement uses TRBV5-1 and TRBJ1-2, with a weak D call TRBD1 (5 bases). With 0 bases removed from V and 5 bases from J, the gap between germline ends came to 11 bases. The length of the CDR3 is 14 residues. Germline V CDR1 and CDR2: SGHRS, YFSETQ. The CDR3 reads CASSLAGGTYGYTF. In nucleotides, the CDR3 is TGCGCCAGCAGCTTGGCCGGGGGGACGTATGGCTACACCTTC.

The chain has TRBV6-5 and TRBJ2-2, with D tentatively TRBD2 (6 bases). Looked up from germline, CDR1 is MNHEY and CDR2 is SVGAGI. This CDR3 has 15 amino acids. V was pared by 7 bases and J by 3 bases, with 15 bases between. The DNA for the CDR3 is TGTGCCAGCACCATAAGCGGGCCCCACACCGGGGAGCTGTTTTTT. It specifies CASTISGPHTGELFF.

The V and J genes are TRBV3-1 (or the pseudogene TRBV3-2) and TRBJ2-1; 10 bases line up with TRBD2. V lost 5 bases, J lost 3 bases, and 4 bases stayed unmatched. This CDR3 is 15 amino acids long. In germline, CDR1 is LGHDT, CDR2 YNNKEL (reference sequence). The CDR3 DNA reads as TGTGCCAGCAGCTCCGGGACTAGCGTCTACAATGAGCAGTTCTTC. Translating it yields CASSSGTSVYNEQFF.

This clone showed up just once. The chain joins TRBV5-1 to TRBJ2-2; D perhaps matches TRBD2 (6 bases). Germline CDR1 reads SGHRS; CDR2 reads YFSETQ. Trimming left V 5 bases short and J 3 bases short, with 14 bases between. This CDR3 contains 15 residues. The CDR3, as DNA: TGCGCCAGCAGGATACCCGGAGGGTACACCGGGGAGCTGTTTTTT. Its translation: CASRIPGGYTGELFF.

This chain links TRBV3-1 (or the pseudogene TRBV3-2) with TRBJ2-1; TRBD2 matches at 7 bases. Trimming at V came to 3 bases and at J to 6 bases, leaving 11 bases not matched to a gene. Germline loops: CDR1 LGHDT, CDR2 YNNKEL (reference sequence). CDR3 size: 16 residues. Here the CDR3 reads CASSQPGGGAVNEQFF. Written as DNA, the CDR3 is TGTGCCAGCAGCCAGCCGGGAGGCGGGGCGGTCAATGAGCAGTTCTTC.

The V and J genes are TRBV10-3 and TRBJ2-7; the D gene is possibly TRBD2 (5 bases). The germline V gene has CDR1 ENHRY and CDR2 SYGVKD. The germline V and J ends were trimmed by 3 bases and 1 base, with 16 bases remaining between them. The CDR3 consists of 16 residues. The CDR3 nucleotides are TGTGCCATCAGTGAAGGGCCCGGGGTTCGTTCCTACGAGCAGTACTTC. This codes for CAISEGPGVRSYEQYF.

The chain carries TRBV6-5 and TRBJ2-7, with TRBD2 identical over 13 bases. Trimming took 6 bases from V and 9 from J; bases not matched to a gene: 11. From germline, CDR1 is MNHEY and CDR2 SVGAGI. The CDR3 has 15 residues. Written as DNA, the CDR3 is TGTGCCAGCAGGAGGGAGACCGGGACTAGCGGGGTGCAGTACTTC. Residues: CASRRETGTSGVQYF.

The chain combines TRBV5-1 with TRBJ2-7; D may be TRBD2 (5 bases). CDR1 and CDR2 (germline): SGHRS, YFSETQ. V was pared by 4 bases and J by 10 bases, with 30 bases between. The CDR3 sequence is 17 residues long. As DNA, the CDR3 is TGCGCCAGCAGCCTGGCTTTACTCGGGAACAGTCCTTGGGAACAGTACTTC. Translating gives CASSLALLGNSPWEQYF.

The table lists this clone with a count of one. The V gene is TRBV6-6, the J gene TRBJ2-7; a possible D gene is TRBD1 (5 bases). V shed 7 bases and J shed 1 base, with 11 bases lying between them. The CDR3 contains 13 residues. CDR1 is MNHNY, CDR2 SVGAGI, per germline (reference sequence). The CDR3 here is CASNQQASYEQYF. CDR3 coding DNA: TGTGCCAGCAATCAACAGGCATCCTACGAGCAGTACTTC.

The chain has TRBV12-5 and TRBJ1-1; tentative D call: TRBD1 (5 bases). Germline V lookup: CDR1 LGHNT, CDR2 FRNRAP. CDR3 length: 17 residues. V lost 2 bases, J lost 3 bases, and 19 bases lay in between. For the CDR3, the DNA is TGTGCTAGTGGTTTGTTCCCGGGACTCTCGAGGGACACTGAAGCTTTCTTT. It codes for CASGLFPGLSRDTEAFF.

The CDR3: CATSDPNRASYNEQFF. The DNA for the CDR3 is TGTGCCACCAGTGATCCGAACAGGGCTTCCTACAATGAGCAGTTCTTC. The chain couples TRBV24-1 to TRBJ2-1; tentative D call: TRBD1 (6 bases). This CDR3 contains 16 residues. Germline loops: CDR1 KGHDR, CDR2 SFDVKD. Trimming stripped 3 bases from V and 1 base from J, with 12 bases between.

The chain links TRBV9 to TRBJ2-2, with D maybe TRBD1 (6 bases). V lost 3 bases to trimming and J lost 3 bases, with 12 bases between them. From germline, CDR1 is SGDLS and CDR2 YYNGEE. The CDR3 runs 15 residues. CDR3: CASSDGTQDTGELFF. The CDR3 nucleotides are TGTGCCAGCAGCGACGGGACACAGGACACCGGGGAGCTGTTTTTT.

The V gene is TRBV9, the J gene TRBJ2-7, with 9 bases aligning to TRBD1. J lost 3 bases, V lost 0 bases, and 1 base had no gene match. Germline CDR1 is SGDLS and CDR2 is YYNGEE. This CDR3 has 14 residues. CDR3: CASSVGGQGYEQYF. The CDR3 DNA reads TGTGCCAGCAGCGTAGGGGGACAGGGCTACGAGCAGTACTTC. Combining the CDR3 with reference TRBV9 and TRBJ2-7 gives the whole variable domain DSGVTQTPKHLITATGQRVTLRCSPRSGDLSVYWYQQSLDQGLQFLIQYYNGEERAKGNILERFSAQQFPDLHSELNLSSLELGDSALYFCASSVGGQGYEQYFGPGTRLTVT.